The rows below give T cell receptor beta chains drawn from one sample of a study of blood T cell repertoires in COVID-19. Repertoires were generated with immunoSEQ multiplex PCR, while TCRdb's copy carries only in-frame clones and drops some. Of 140,000 to 150,000 clones detected, about 89% appear once; the ten largest clones hold 2.5% to 3%. Sequencing was done on a sample of peripheral blood. The origin of the receptors is a man aged 55 to 70 with active or convalescent COVID-19. CDR3s include the opening cysteine and the closing phenylalanine or tryptophan. Fields, in order: J gene, D gene, V gene, clone size, CDR3 DNA, CDR3 protein. The D gene is left open where the match is weak. Clone size, where shown, is once, few, many, or a class for clones that have expanded.

j_gene: TRBJ1-2; d_gene: .; v_gene: TRBV6-5; abundance: once; CDR3nt: TGTGCCAGCAGTTACTCGACGGGGGAGGCCATCTATGGCTACACCTTC; CDR3aa: CASSYSTGEAIYGYTF
j_gene: TRBJ2-5; d_gene: TRBD2; v_gene: TRBV7-2; abundance: .; CDR3nt: TGTGCCAGCAGGGCGGGAGATGCAATAGAGACCCAGTACTTC; CDR3aa: CASRAGDAIETQYF
j_gene: TRBJ2-7; d_gene: TRBD2; v_gene: TRBV6-5; abundance: .; CDR3nt: TGTGCCAGCAGTTCGGGAGCGGGGACGGTGTACGAGCAGTACTTC; CDR3aa: CASSSGAGTVYEQYF
j_gene: TRBJ1-1; d_gene: .; v_gene: TRBV5-6; abundance: .; CDR3nt: TGTGCCAGCAGAGTATTGTTGGGACTGCTCACTGAAGCTTTCTTT; CDR3aa: CASRVLLGLLTEAFF
j_gene: TRBJ2-1; d_gene: TRBD2; v_gene: TRBV19; abundance: .; CDR3nt: TGTGCCAGTAGTCCCTCCTCTAGCGGGAGAGGGAATGAGCAGTTCTTC; CDR3aa: CASSPSSSGRGNEQFF
j_gene: TRBJ1-3; d_gene: TRBD1; v_gene: TRBV29-1; abundance: .; CDR3nt: TGCAGCGTGGGGACAGACGGAAACACCATATATTTT; CDR3aa: CSVGTDGNTIYF
j_gene: TRBJ2-5; d_gene: .; v_gene: TRBV7-3; abundance: .; CDR3nt: TGTGCCAGCAGCTTGGACAGACAAGAGACCCAGTACTTC; CDR3aa: CASSLDRQETQYF
j_gene: TRBJ2-2; d_gene: .; v_gene: TRBV5-6; abundance: .; CDR3nt: TGTGCCAGCAGCTTGTTATCCAGGCACGGGGAGCTGTTTTTT; CDR3aa: CASSLLSRHGELFF
j_gene: TRBJ1-1; d_gene: TRBD1; v_gene: TRBV6-5; abundance: .; CDR3nt: TGTGCCAGCAGTCTAGACAGGGGTTACACTGAAGCTTTCTTT; CDR3aa: CASSLDRGYTEAFF
j_gene: TRBJ1-6; d_gene: .; v_gene: TRBV15; abundance: once; CDR3nt: TGTGCCACCAGCACCCAGTTATGGGGGAGGACACCCCTCCACTTT; CDR3aa: CATSTQLWGRTPLHF
j_gene: TRBJ2-1; d_gene: TRBD2; v_gene: TRBV10-3; abundance: once; CDR3nt: TGTGCCATCAGTGAGGAGGCGGGGGGACCCAATGAGCAGTTCTTC; CDR3aa: CAISEEAGGPNEQFF
j_gene: TRBJ2-1; d_gene: .; v_gene: TRBV19; abundance: .; CDR3nt: TGTGCCAGTAGTATGTCTGGCGGGATCCCACCCAATGAGCAGTTCTTC; CDR3aa: CASSMSGGIPPNEQFF
j_gene: TRBJ1-2; d_gene: TRBD1; v_gene: TRBV5-5; abundance: .; CDR3nt: TGTGCCAGCAGCTTTAGCCCATTACAGGGGGGGAATGGCTACACCTTC; CDR3aa: CASSFSPLQGGNGYTF
j_gene: TRBJ2-5; d_gene: TRBD2; v_gene: TRBV28; abundance: .; CDR3nt: TGTGCCAGCAGTGCTACGATCGGGACTAGCGGGAGTAAAGAGACCCAGTACTTC; CDR3aa: CASSATIGTSGSKETQYF
j_gene: TRBJ1-1; d_gene: .; v_gene: TRBV18; abundance: .; CDR3nt: TGTGCCAGCTCACCACGGGGGGTTTTGGACACTGAAGCTTTCTTT; CDR3aa: CASSPRGVLDTEAFF
j_gene: TRBJ1-6; d_gene: .; v_gene: TRBV30; abundance: .; CDR3nt: TGTGCCTCCCAGGTGGGGGGTAATTCACCCCTCCACTTT; CDR3aa: CASQVGGNSPLHF